These 21 T cell receptor beta chains were all obtained from the same sample, sequenced in a study of shared clonotypes between healthy human individuals. Using immunoSEQ multiplex PCR, the repertoire was profiled, and TCRdb retains in-frame clones only, with some absent. The sample carries about 580,000 clones, 95% to 98% recorded once. Only CD45RO-negative cells positively selected for CCR7 counted as naive CD8 cells, so terminally differentiated effector memory CD45RA+ cells were excluded. The material sequenced was naive CD8+ T cells sorted from blood. The receptor set was obtained from a man aged 25 to 40 in good health.

The chain uses TRBV27 and TRBJ1-1; D is unresolved. CDR1 is MNHEY and CDR2 is SMNVEV in the germline V gene (reference sequence). The germline V and J ends were trimmed by 0 bases and 4 bases, with 9 bases remaining between them. This CDR3 contains 14 residues. The DNA of the CDR3 is TGTGCCAGCAGTTTATCTTCGCTCGGCACTGAAGCTTTCTTT. This sequence encodes CASSLSSLGTEAFF.

V gene TRBV13 combines with J gene TRBJ2-1; 11 nucleotides agree with TRBD2. With 1 base clipped from V and 4 bases from J, the junction kept 3 bases outside the gene matches. CDR1 and CDR2 (germline): PRHDT, FYEKMQ (reference sequence). This CDR3 contains 16 residues. CDR3 in DNA: TGTGCCAGCAGCTTAGTAGCGGGAGGGCTTTACAATGAGCAGTTCTTC. This sequence encodes CASSLVAGGLYNEQFF. The full variable domain, completed using reference TRBV13 and TRBJ2-1, is AAGVIQSPRHLIKEKRETATLKCYPIPRHDTVYWYQQGPGQDPQFLISFYEKMQSDKGSIPDRFSAQQFSDYHSELNMSSLELGDSALYFCASSLVAGGLYNEQFFGPGTRLTVL.

The J gene is TRBJ2-2, the V gene TRBV9; D is possibly TRBD1 (5 bases). CDR1 SGDLS and CDR2 YYNGEE come from the germline V gene. Trimming removed 0 bases at V and 3 bases at J, with 6 bases between. The CDR3 loop spans 14 amino acids. CDR3 sequence: CASSVVQDTGELFF. The CDR3 region has the DNA TGTGCCAGCAGCGTAGTACAGGACACCGGGGAGCTGTTTTTT.

The chain recombines TRBV4-3 with TRBJ1-5; 9 bases map to TRBD1. The J segment lost 4 bases and the V segment lost 0 bases, leaving 16 bases of the junction unmatched. CDR1 LGHNA and CDR2 YSLEER come from the germline V gene. The CDR3 spans 20 residues. The CDR3 region is CASSQDRIRGTGNWNQPQHF. CDR3 coding DNA: TGCGCCAGCAGCCAAGACCGAATTCGGGGGACAGGGAATTGGAATCAGCCCCAGCATTTT.

The V call is TRBV27, the J call TRBJ1-5, with 7 bases aligning to TRBD1. CDR1 is MNHEY and CDR2 is SMNVEV in the germline V gene (reference sequence). The V segment lost 8 bases and the J segment 3 bases; nucleotides outside the gene matches: 7. The CDR3 extends over 14 amino acids. The CDR3 DNA is TGTGCCAGCCGGACAGGCCTAACCAATCAGCCCCAGCATTTT. Residues: CASRTGLTNQPQHF.

This chain uses TRBV18 with TRBJ2-5; D remains ambiguous. V was clipped by 4 bases and J by 5 bases, with 14 bases between them. Germline lookup yields CDR1 KGHSH and CDR2 LQKENI. The CDR3 runs to 14 residues. In DNA, the CDR3 is TGTGCCAGCTCACTCAACAGAGAAACGGAGACCCAGTACTTC. This translates into CASSLNRETETQYF.

On this clone itself: This same CDR3 is encoded by further DNA sequences in the sample. The chain joins TRBV7-2 to TRBJ2-2; the D is unclear. The germline gives CDR1 SGHTA, CDR2 FQGNSA. Deletions cut 1 base from V and 2 bases from J, with 5 bases between. CDR3 length equals 14 residues. The CDR3 region is CASSLGGNTGELFF. The CDR3 DNA reads as TGTGCCAGCAGCTTAGGGGGAAACACCGGGGAGCTGTTTTTT.

On this clone itself: One end of the junction is discordant with germline, which a read error may explain. The chain combines TRBV7-9 with TRBJ2-7, with 8 positions matching TRBD1. The CDR3 has 10 residues. Germline V gives CDR1 SEHNR, CDR2 FQNEAQ (reference sequence). CDR3 in DNA: TGTGCCAGCGCAGGACAGGGACCGCACTTC. Translating it yields CASAGQGPHF.

The chain uses TRBV27 and TRBJ2-3; 10 nucleotides align to TRBD1. The germline CDR1 and CDR2 sequences are MNHEY and SMNVEV (reference sequence). The CDR3 covers 13 residues. V lost 8 bases, J lost 4 bases, and 3 bases stayed unmatched. CDR3 in DNA: TGTGCCAGCGGGACAGGGGTCGCAGATACGCAGTATTTT. It encodes CASGTGVADTQYF.

The rearrangement uses TRBV2 and TRBJ2-3; a possible D gene is TRBD1 (6 bases). The CDR3 runs to 18 residues. Germline V gene data show CDR1 as SNHLY and CDR2 as FYNNEI. Trimming pared 2 bases from V and 2 bases from J, leaving 20 bases between. CDR3 DNA: TGTGCCAGCAGTGAACCGAAACGGACAGAGCCATTCACAGATACGCAGTATTTT. The encoded protein is CASSEPKRTEPFTDTQYF.

CDR3 sequence reads: CASSIPSTDTQYF. CDR3 nucleotides: TGTGCCAGTAGTATCCCCAGCACAGATACGCAGTATTTT. The chain recombines TRBV19 with TRBJ2-3; D not certain. The CDR3 is made up of 13 amino acids. The V end was cut by 3 bases, the J end by 0 bases, with 4 bases between. Germline-derived CDR1 and CDR2 are LNHDA and SQIVND (reference sequence). Full variable domain (rest looked up from reference TRBV19 and TRBJ2-3): DGGITQSPKYLFRKEGQNVTLSCEQNLNHDAMYWYRQDPGQGLRLIYYSQIVNDFQKGDIAEGYSVSREKKESFPLTVTSAQKNPTAFYLCASSIPSTDTQYFGPGTRLTVL.

The rearrangement uses TRBV27 and TRBJ2-1, with 9 bases fitting TRBD2. The CDR3 length is 14 residues. Trimming cost V 2 bases and J 6 bases; bases outside gene matches: 2. Germline assignment: CDR1 MNHEY and CDR2 SMNVEV (reference sequence). CDR3 in amino acids: CASSLAGGSNEQFF. The CDR3, as DNA: TGTGCCAGCAGTTTAGCGGGAGGGAGCAATGAGCAGTTCTTC.

The sample holds a few counts of this clone. The chain joins TRBV19 to TRBJ2-7; TRBD2 aligns across 13 bases. CDR3 length: 15 amino acids. V trimming: 5 bases; J trimming: 2 bases; junction bases outside the gene matches: 3. CDR1 is LNHDA, CDR2 SQIVND, per germline (reference sequence). CDR3: CASSLGLAGAYEQYF. The DNA of the CDR3 is TGTGCCAGTAGTCTCGGACTAGCGGGGGCCTACGAGCAGTACTTC. The whole variable domain, filled in from reference TRBV19 and TRBJ2-7, reads DGGITQSPKYLFRKEGQNVTLSCEQNLNHDAMYWYRQDPGQGLRLIYYSQIVNDFQKGDIAEGYSVSREKKESFPLTVTSAQKNPTAFYLCASSLGLAGAYEQYFGPGTRLTVT.

The V and J genes are TRBV5-1 and TRBJ1-2, with a tentative D call TRBD1 (5 bases). Germline V lookup: CDR1 SGHRS, CDR2 YFSETQ. V gave up 1 base and J gave up 8 bases, with 24 bases separating them. The CDR3 has 17 residues. The DNA for the CDR3 is TGCGCCAGCAGCTTGTTCCCGAAAAAACAGGCGGAGGTCGGCTACACCTTC. The encoded protein is CASSLFPKKQAEVGYTF.

This clone has a single count. The rearrangement links TRBV6-6 to TRBJ2-5, with D possibly TRBD2 on 5 matching bases. This CDR3 has 13 amino acids. Germline V gives CDR1 MNHNY, CDR2 SVGAGI (reference sequence). V gave up 7 bases and J gave up 5 bases, with 14 bases separating them. CDR3 bases: TGTGCCAGCACCAAGGAGGTTATGGAGACCCAGTACTTC. The encoded protein is CASTKEVMETQYF.

The CDR3 protein is CASILTTEYTEAFF. The CDR3 DNA follows: TGTGCCAGCATTCTAACCACCGAATACACTGAAGCTTTCTTT. The rearrangement uses TRBV6-6 and TRBJ1-1, with D unresolved. CDR1 and CDR2 from the germline V gene are MNHNY and SVGAGI (reference sequence). CDR3 length: 14 residues. V lost 7 bases and J lost 3, with 15 bases in between.

This sequence joins TRBV28 and TRBJ2-7, with 10 positions matching TRBD1. This CDR3 is built from 14 residues. Germline assignment: CDR1 MDHEN and CDR2 SYDVKM. The ends lost 5 bases at V and 5 bases at J; junction bases unmatched: 6. The CDR3 protein is CASSLTGTGDEQYF. The CDR3 bases are TGTGCCAGCAGTCTCACGGGGACAGGGGACGAGCAGTACTTC.

In DNA form, the CDR3 reads TGCGCCAGCAGTGAGTCGGGACAGAATCAGCCCCAGCATTTT. Translating it yields CASSESGQNQPQHF. The chain employs TRBV10-2 and TRBJ1-5, with TRBD1 matching 7 bases. CDR3 size: 14 residues. The V and J ends lost 0 bases and 4 bases, in that order; junction bases with no gene match: 0. The germline CDR1 and CDR2 sequences are WSHSY and SAAADI.

The J gene is TRBJ2-5, the V gene TRBV7-8; D uncertain. The CDR3 contains 15 residues. Trimming shortened V by 1 base and J by 2 bases, and 11 bases separated the two germline ends. CDR1 is SGHVS and CDR2 is FQNEAQ in the germline V gene. CDR3 in amino acids: CASSLDFRMQETQYF. The CDR3 DNA reads as TGTGCCAGCAGCTTAGACTTCAGGATGCAAGAGACCCAGTACTTC.

The rearrangement links TRBV6-5 to TRBJ1-1; unclear D gene. V was cut by 4 bases and J by 0 bases, with 12 bases left in between. Looked up from germline, CDR1 is MNHEY and CDR2 is SVGAGI. CDR3 length: 15 residues. CDR3 protein: CASSFRGELNTEAFF. The CDR3 bases are TGTGCCAGCAGTTTCCGAGGCGAGCTGAACACTGAAGCTTTCTTT.

This clone has just one count. This chain links TRBV13 with TRBJ2-7; the D gene is possibly TRBD1 (7 bases). The V gene lost 5 bases and the J gene lost 7 bases, with 12 bases spanning the gap. This CDR3 spans 12 amino acids. Looked up from germline, CDR1 is PRHDT and CDR2 is FYEKMQ (reference sequence). CDR3 nucleotides: TGTGCCAGCAGCCTGTCAGGGGGGGAGCAGTACTTC. Translating it yields CASSLSGGEQYF.